This is a list of T cell receptor beta chains from one sample in a study of CD8 T cells in ankylosing spondylitis. TCRdb redid the calling of the 5' RACE reads with MiXCR, one entry per CDR3 protein. The sample shows roughly 170,000 distinct CDR3 sequences, roughly 10% of them seen only once. Sequencing input: blood, either unsorted or a sorted T cell fraction (not recorded which). The receptors here all came from a female donor with ankylosing spondylitis or in good health (not recorded which). Each CDR3 is given with its conserved first and last residue. The D gene is left open where the match is weak. Clone size is stated in some rows and not others, as once, few, many or a class when expanded.

TRBV15	few	TRBJ2-7	.	TGTGCCACCAGCAGAGGCCATAATACCTACGAGCAGTACTTC	CATSRGHNTYEQYF
TRBV7-9	few	TRBJ2-2	.	TGTGCCAGCAGCCTAGGTCCTCTAGCGTTCAACACCGGGGAGCTGTTTTTT	CASSLGPLAFNTGELFF
TRBV6-2/TRBV6-3	many	TRBJ2-1	.	TGTGCCAGCAGTTATTGGGGCGGGCCTTTTAAACCACTCTACAATGAGCAGTTCTTC	CASSYWGGPFKPLYNEQFF
TRBV6-1	many	TRBJ2-5	TRBD2	TGTGCCAGCAGTCCCGGGACTAGCGGAATCCTATGGGAGACCCAGTACTTC	CASSPGTSGILWETQYF
TRBV29-1	few	TRBJ2-5	TRBD2	TGCAGCGTTGAATCTAGCGGGAGAGGATATCTGGGGGAGACCCAGTACTTC	CSVESSGRGYLGETQYF
TRBV7-2	.	TRBJ2-3	TRBD2	TGTGCCAGCAGCTTAGGGCGGGAGGTGGTTTGGGATACGCAGTATTTT	CASSLGREVVWDTQYF
TRBV7-2	many	TRBJ2-1	.	TGTGCCAGCAGCTTAGAGGCAGGGCCCTACAATGAGCAGTTCTTC	CASSLEAGPYNEQFF
TRBV7-6	few	TRBJ2-1	TRBD2	TGTGCCAGCAGCTTACGCGGGGGTTCCTACAATGAGCAGTTCTTC	CASSLRGGSYNEQFF
TRBV6-1	.	TRBJ2-3	.	TGTGCCAGCAGTGAAGTGAGCGGGAGCACAGATACGCAGTATTTT	CASSEVSGSTDTQYF
TRBV12-3/TRBV12-4	.	TRBJ2-2	.	TGTGCCAGCAGTCCGACTGGAGGAGCCGGGGAGCTGTTTTTT	CASSPTGGAGELFF
TRBV11-2	few	TRBJ2-1	TRBD2	TGTGCCAGCAGCTTAGGCCTAGCGGGTTTTAATGAGCAGTTCTTC	CASSLGLAGFNEQFF
TRBV7-6	few	TRBJ1-1	.	TGTGCCAGCAGCTTAAGGGGTCTGAACACTGAAGCTTTCTTT	CASSLRGLNTEAFF
TRBV4-3	.	TRBJ2-1	TRBD2	TGCGCCAGCAGCCCCCCCGGGACTAGCTATAATGAGCAGTTCTTC	CASSPPGTSYNEQFF
TRBV24-1	few	TRBJ2-3	TRBD2	TGTGCCACCAGTGATTCACAGCGGGAGAACACAGATACGCAGTATTTT	CATSDSQRENTDTQYF
TRBV7-9	few	TRBJ2-7	TRBD1	TGTGCCAGCAGCCCCAGGGACAGGGCTACGGAGGCCTACGAGCAGTACTTC	CASSPRDRATEAYEQYF
TRBV7-2	.	TRBJ2-1	.	TGTGCCAGCAGCCCTCAGGGGTTCGATGAGCAGTTCTTC	CASSPQGFDEQFF
TRBV7-9	.	TRBJ2-7	.	TGTGCCAGCAGCTTGAGCACAAACTCCTACGAGCAGTACTTC	CASSLSTNSYEQYF
TRBV27	.	TRBJ1-1	.	TGTGCCAGCAGGTTACTAGGGACTTTCCTAGAGGGCACTGAAGCTTTCTTT	CASRLLGTFLEGTEAFF
TRBV11-2	many	TRBJ2-7	TRBD1	TGTGCCAGCAGCAGGACAGGGGTCGTCTACGAGCAGTACTTC	CASSRTGVVYEQYF
TRBV9	medium-sized	TRBJ2-2	.	TGTGCCAGCGGAATGACAGTGAACACCGGGGAGCTGTTTTTT	CASGMTVNTGELFF